Listed below are T cell receptor beta chains from one sample, sequenced in a study of cytomegalovirus exposure and HLA in healthy donors. Clones were sequenced by immunoSEQ multiplex PCR, and TCRdb holds only the in-frame ones, with some missing. The data contain 120,000 or so clones, roughly 80% of them singletons. The sequenced sample consisted of PBMCs. The receptors derive from a man aged 18 to 30 in good health and CMV-seropositive. The CDR3 runs from the conserved cysteine through the conserved F or W. D genes are given only for firm matches. Where a row states a size, it is once, few, many or the class of an expanded clone; other rows omit it.

>-|TRBJ2-2|TRBV4-2|-
CASSYGGGGGDTGELFF
TGTGCCAGCAGCTATGGGGGCGGGGGAGGAGACACCGGGGAGCTGTTTTTT
>-|TRBJ1-1|TRBV5-6|-
CASSLTGLAEAFF
TGTGCCAGCAGCTTGACAGGGCTAGCTGAAGCTTTCTTT
>-|TRBJ1-2|TRBV4-1|-
CASSPLPGDPLTGLWGYTF
TGCGCCAGCAGCCCCCTACCAGGGGACCCACTTACGGGCCTGTGGGGCTACACCTTC
>-|TRBJ2-3|TRBV2|TRBD2
CASSAERGGPDTQYF
TGTGCCAGCAGTGCTGAGCGGGGGGGCCCGGATACGCAGTATTTT
>-|TRBJ2-2|TRBV9|-
CASSVAQGSTGELFF
TGTGCCAGCAGCGTAGCACAGGGAAGCACCGGGGAGCTGTTTTTT
>few|TRBJ1-4|TRBV29-1|-
CSVRTNLTVRYEKLFF
TGCAGCGTCCGGACAAACCTGACAGTACGATATGAAAAACTGTTTTTT
>-|TRBJ1-5|TRBV7-8|-
CASSSNTQPQHF
TGTGCCAGCAGCTCCAACACGCAGCCCCAGCATTTT
>few|TRBJ2-5|TRBV7-9|-
CASSPDSQETQYF
TGTGCCAGCAGCCCGGACAGCCAAGAGACCCAGTACTTC
>-|TRBJ1-3|TRBV2|-
CASSDADSSGNTIYF
TGTGCCAGCAGTGACGCAGACTCCTCTGGAAACACCATATATTTT
>-|TRBJ1-6|TRBV6-5|-
CASSSTDKYNSPLHF
TGTGCCAGCAGTTCGACAGACAAATATAATTCACCCCTCCACTTT
>once|TRBJ2-3|TRBV19|TRBD1
CASSVGTGIPDTQYF
TGTGCCAGTAGTGTCGGGACAGGGATTCCAGATACGCAGTATTTT
>once|TRBJ2-7|TRBV29-1|TRBD2
CSVRLAGAPYEQYF
TGCAGCGTCAGACTAGCGGGGGCCCCCTACGAGCAGTACTTC
>-|TRBJ1-2|TRBV5-6|-
CASMSGSFYGYTF
TGTGCCAGCATGAGCGGGTCTTTCTATGGCTACACCTTC
>-|TRBJ1-5|TRBV30|TRBD1
CAWSGGLGPQHF
TGTGCCTGGTCAGGGGGCTTAGGGCCCCAGCATTTT
>-|TRBJ2-4|TRBV6-1|-
CASSEAGWTAWPLAKNIQYF
TGTGCCAGCAGTGAAGCGGGATGGACAGCCTGGCCCTTAGCCAAAAACATTCAGTACTTC
>-|TRBJ2-2|TRBV10-3|-
CATKLQGGLGELFF
TGTGCCACCAAACTCCAGGGGGGTCTCGGGGAGCTGTTTTTT